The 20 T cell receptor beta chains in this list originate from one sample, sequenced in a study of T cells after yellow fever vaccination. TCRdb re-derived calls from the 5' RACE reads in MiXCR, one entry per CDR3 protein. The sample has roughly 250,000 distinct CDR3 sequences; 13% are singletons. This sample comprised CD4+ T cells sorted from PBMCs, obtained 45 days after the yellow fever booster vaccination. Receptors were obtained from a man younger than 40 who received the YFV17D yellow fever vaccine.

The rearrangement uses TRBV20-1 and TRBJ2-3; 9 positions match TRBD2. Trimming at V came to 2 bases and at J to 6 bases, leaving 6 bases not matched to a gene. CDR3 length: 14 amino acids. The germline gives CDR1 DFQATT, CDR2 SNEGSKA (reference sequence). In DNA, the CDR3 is TGCAGTGCTAGACGCGGGAGGGCCTCGGATACGCAGTATTTT. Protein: CSARRGRASDTQYF.

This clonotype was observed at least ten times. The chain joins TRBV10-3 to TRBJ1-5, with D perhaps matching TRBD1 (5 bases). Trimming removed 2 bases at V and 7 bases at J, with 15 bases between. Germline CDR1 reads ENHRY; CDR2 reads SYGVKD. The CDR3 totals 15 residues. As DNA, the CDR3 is TGTGCCATCAGTGAGGCGCAGGGTTCTTTGCAGCCCCAGCATTTT. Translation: CAISEAQGSLQPQHF.

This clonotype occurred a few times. Here the CDR3 DNA reads TGCAGTGCTAGAGAATCGGGGACAATTGGCTACACCTTC. Translated, it gives CSARESGTIGYTF. The gene calls are TRBV20-1 and TRBJ1-2; D perhaps matches TRBD1 (6 bases). Germline-derived CDR1 and CDR2 are DFQATT and SNEGSKA (reference sequence). The CDR3 has 13 amino acids. V gave up 0 bases and J gave up 7 bases, with 12 bases separating them.

The CDR3 loop is CSARDHRAVPTTTDTQYF. The DNA for the CDR3 is TGCAGTGCTAGAGATCACAGGGCAGTCCCTACCACCACAGATACGCAGTATTTT. The chain combines TRBV20-1 with TRBJ2-3; perhaps TRBD1 as D (6 bases). Germline loops: CDR1 DFQATT, CDR2 SNEGSKA (reference sequence). This CDR3 spans 18 amino acids. The V end was cut by 0 bases, the J end by 2 bases, with 21 bases between.

CDR3 nucleotide sequence: TGCGCCAGCAGCCTCCAGGGAGGGGCTCAGGTCACCTTC. This translates into CASSLQGGAQVTF. The chain recombines TRBV4-1 with TRBJ1-2, with D possibly TRBD1 on 5 matching bases. The CDR3 is 13 residues long. V was clipped by 4 bases and J by 13 bases, with 19 bases between them. Germline V lookup: CDR1 MGHRA, CDR2 YSYEKL.

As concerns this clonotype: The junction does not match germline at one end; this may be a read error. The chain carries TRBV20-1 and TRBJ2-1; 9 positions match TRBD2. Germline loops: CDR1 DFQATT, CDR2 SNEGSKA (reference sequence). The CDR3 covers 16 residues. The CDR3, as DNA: TGCAGTGCTAGATTCCCCAGCGGGAGGACCTACAATGAGAAGTTCTTC. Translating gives CSARFPSGRTYNEKFF.

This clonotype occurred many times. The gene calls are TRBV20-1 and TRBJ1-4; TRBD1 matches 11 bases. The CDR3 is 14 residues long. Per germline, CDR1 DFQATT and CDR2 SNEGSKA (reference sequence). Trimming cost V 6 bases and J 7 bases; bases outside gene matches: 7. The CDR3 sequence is CSARTGGGSEKLFF. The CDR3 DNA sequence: TGCAGTGCGAGGACAGGGGGCGGAAGTGAAAAACTGTTTTTT.

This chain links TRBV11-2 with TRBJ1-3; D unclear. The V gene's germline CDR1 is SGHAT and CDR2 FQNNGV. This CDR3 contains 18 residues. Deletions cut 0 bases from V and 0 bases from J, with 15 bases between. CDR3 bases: TGTGCCAGCAGCTTAGATAGGCCCCTCCGCCGCTCTGGAAACACCATATATTTT. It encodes CASSLDRPLRRSGNTIYF.

CDR3 residues: CASSEVRAAYNEQFF. CDR3 coding DNA: TGTGCCAGCAGTGAGGTGCGGGCGGCCTACAATGAGCAGTTCTTC. The V and J genes are TRBV2 and TRBJ2-1, with D perhaps TRBD2 (5 bases). CDR3 length: 15 amino acids. Germline V CDR1 and CDR2: SNHLY, FYNNEI. Trimming shortened V by 3 bases and J by 2 bases, and 11 bases separated the two germline ends.

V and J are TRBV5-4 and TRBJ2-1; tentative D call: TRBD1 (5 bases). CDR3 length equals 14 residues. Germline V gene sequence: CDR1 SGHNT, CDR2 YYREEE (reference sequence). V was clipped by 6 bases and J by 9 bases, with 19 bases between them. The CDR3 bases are TGTGCCAGCAAAAACTTTGGAACAGGCGGTGAGCAGTTCTTC. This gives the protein CASKNFGTGGEQFF.

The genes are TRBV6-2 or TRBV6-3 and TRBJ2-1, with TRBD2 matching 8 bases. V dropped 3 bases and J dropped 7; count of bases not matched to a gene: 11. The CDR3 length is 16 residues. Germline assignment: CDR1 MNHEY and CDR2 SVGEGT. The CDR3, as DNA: TGTGCCAGCAGTTATTATACTAGCGGCTTGTGGAATGAGCAGTTCTTC. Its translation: CASSYYTSGLWNEQFF.

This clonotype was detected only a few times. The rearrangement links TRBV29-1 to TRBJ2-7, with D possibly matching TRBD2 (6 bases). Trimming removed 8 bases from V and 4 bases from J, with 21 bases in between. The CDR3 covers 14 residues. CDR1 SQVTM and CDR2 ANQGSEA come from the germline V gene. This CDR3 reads CSRLLADRRYEQYF. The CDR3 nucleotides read TGCAGCCGGCTATTAGCGGACCGTCGTTACGAGCAGTACTTC.

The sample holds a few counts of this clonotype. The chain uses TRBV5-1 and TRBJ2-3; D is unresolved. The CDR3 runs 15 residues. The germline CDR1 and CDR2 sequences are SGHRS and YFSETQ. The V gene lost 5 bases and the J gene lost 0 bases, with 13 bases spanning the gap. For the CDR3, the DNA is TGCGCCAGCAGATCCGACCCATCGAGCACAGATACGCAGTATTTT. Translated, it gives CASRSDPSSTDTQYF.

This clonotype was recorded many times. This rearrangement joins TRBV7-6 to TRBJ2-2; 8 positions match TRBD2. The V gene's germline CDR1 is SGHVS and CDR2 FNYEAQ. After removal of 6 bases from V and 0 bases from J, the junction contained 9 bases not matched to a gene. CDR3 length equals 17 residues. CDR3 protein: CASRAAGGSTNTGELFF. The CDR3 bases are TGTGCCAGCAGAGCCGCGGGAGGATCCACGAACACCGGGGAGCTGTTTTTT.

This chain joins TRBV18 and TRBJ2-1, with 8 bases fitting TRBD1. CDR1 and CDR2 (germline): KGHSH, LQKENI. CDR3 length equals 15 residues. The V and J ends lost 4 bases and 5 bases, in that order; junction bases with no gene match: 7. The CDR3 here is CASSLRTGSDNEQFF. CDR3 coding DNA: TGTGCCAGCTCACTCCGGACAGGGTCTGACAATGAGCAGTTCTTC.

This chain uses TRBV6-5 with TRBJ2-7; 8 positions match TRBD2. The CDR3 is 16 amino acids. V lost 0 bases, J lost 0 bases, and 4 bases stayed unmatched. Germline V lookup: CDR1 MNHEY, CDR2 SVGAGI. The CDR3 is CASSYSGGRLSYEQYF. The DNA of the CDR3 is TGTGCCAGCAGTTACTCAGGCGGGAGGCTCTCCTACGAGCAGTACTTC.

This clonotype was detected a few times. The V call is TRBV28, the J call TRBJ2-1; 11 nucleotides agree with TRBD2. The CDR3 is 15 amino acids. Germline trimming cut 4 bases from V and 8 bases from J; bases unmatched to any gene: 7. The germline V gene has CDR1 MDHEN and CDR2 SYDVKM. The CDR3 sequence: CASSSTSGSRDEQFF. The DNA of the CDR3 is TGTGCCAGCAGTTCTACTAGCGGGAGTCGGGATGAGCAGTTCTTC.

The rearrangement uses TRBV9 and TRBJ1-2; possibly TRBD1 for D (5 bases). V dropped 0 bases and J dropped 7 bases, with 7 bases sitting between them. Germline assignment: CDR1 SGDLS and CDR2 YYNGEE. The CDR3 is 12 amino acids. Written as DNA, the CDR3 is TGTGCCAGCAGCGTAGTAGGGGTTGGCTACACCTTC. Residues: CASSVVGVGYTF.

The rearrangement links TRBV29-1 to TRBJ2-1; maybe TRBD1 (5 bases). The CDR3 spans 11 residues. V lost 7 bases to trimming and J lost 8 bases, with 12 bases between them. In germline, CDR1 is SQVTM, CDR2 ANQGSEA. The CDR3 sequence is CSGQRGDEQFF. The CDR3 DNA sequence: TGCAGCGGACAGAGAGGAGATGAGCAGTTCTTC.

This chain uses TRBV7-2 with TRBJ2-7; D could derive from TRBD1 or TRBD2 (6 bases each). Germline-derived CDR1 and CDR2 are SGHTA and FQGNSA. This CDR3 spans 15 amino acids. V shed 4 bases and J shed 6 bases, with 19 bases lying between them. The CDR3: CASSSRRGASREQYF. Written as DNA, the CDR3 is TGTGCCAGCAGCTCGCGAAGGGGGGCTAGTCGCGAGCAGTACTTC.